The next 12 T cell receptor beta chains were all read from a single sample in a study of neurological immune-mediated disorders. TCRdb fed the 5' RACE reads into MiXCR, producing one record per CDR3 protein. Of roughly 36,000 distinct CDR3 sequences in the sample, 11% to 15% were seen once. The sequenced material came from PBMCs. These receptors came from a woman aged 50 to 65 with HTLV-1-associated myelopathy (HAM/TSP).

The chain joins TRBV7-8 to TRBJ1-5, with D tentatively TRBD1 (6 bases). The V end lost 1 base, the J end lost 2 bases, and 12 bases lay between the germline ends. CDR1 and CDR2 (germline): SGHVS, FQNEAQ. The CDR3 extends over 16 amino acids. Here the CDR3 DNA reads TGTGCCAGCAGCTTAGAGCGGGGGCAGGGCAATCAGCCCCAGCATTTT. It specifies CASSLERGQGNQPQHF.

At least ten counts were recorded for this clonotype. V and J are TRBV7-2 and TRBJ1-3, with D uncertain. In germline, CDR1 is SGHTA, CDR2 FQGNSA. The CDR3 has 17 amino acids. V lost 1 base, J lost 0 bases, and 13 bases lay in between. CDR3 sequence reads: CASSLVLSLYSGNTIYF. In DNA form, the CDR3 reads TGTGCCAGCAGCTTAGTTCTGAGTCTGTACTCTGGAAACACCATATATTTT. Looking up the rest from reference TRBV7-2 and TRBJ1-3 gives the full variable domain: GAGVSQSPSNKVTEKGKDVELRCDPISGHTALYWYRQSLGQGLEFLIYFQGNSAPDKSGLPSDRFSAERTGGSVSTLTIQRTQQEDSAVYLCASSLVLSLYSGNTIYFGEGSWLTVV.

In its sample, this clonotype was seen many times. The rearrangement joins TRBV5-1 to TRBJ1-3; 7 bases map to TRBD1. CDR3 length: 13 amino acids. Germline CDR1 and CDR2: SGHRS and YFSETQ. Trimming at V came to 4 bases and at J to 3 bases, leaving 1 base not matched to a gene. Here the CDR3 reads CASSGDSGNTIYF. As DNA, the CDR3 is TGCGCCAGCAGCGGGGACAGTGGAAACACCATATATTTT.

This clonotype was picked up many times. The rearrangement joins TRBV5-1 to TRBJ1-1; 9 nucleotides match TRBD1. CDR1 is SGHRS and CDR2 is YFSETQ in the germline V gene. CDR3 size: 12 residues. With 4 bases clipped from V and 8 bases from J, the junction kept 3 bases outside the gene matches. For the CDR3, the DNA is TGCGCCAGCAGCGCGGGACAGGGAGAAGCTTTCTTT. As protein: CASSAGQGEAFF.

This clonotype showed up many times. V usage is TRBV6-6 and J usage is TRBJ2-3, with D uncertain. CDR1 and CDR2 (germline): MNHNY, SVGAGI (reference sequence). The CDR3 is 16 amino acids. The germline V and J ends were trimmed by 0 bases and 2 bases, with 12 bases remaining between them. DNA of the CDR3: TGTGCCAGCAGTTACTCCGGCGAGATTTCCACAGATACGCAGTATTTT. Its translation: CASSYSGEISTDTQYF.

This clonotype showed up many times. The chain joins TRBV10-3 to TRBJ2-7, with 7 bases fitting TRBD1. Germline loops: CDR1 ENHRY, CDR2 SYGVKD. V gave up 3 bases and J gave up 2 bases; unmatched junction bases: 7. The CDR3 has 15 amino acids. The CDR3 coding sequence is TGTGCCATCAGTGATACTGCCAGGGGGACCTACGAGCAGTACGTC. Translating it yields CAISDTARGTYEQYV.

In its sample, this clonotype was seen many times. The chain couples TRBV5-1 to TRBJ1-2, with a weak D call TRBD1 (5 bases). Deletions cut 5 bases from V and 7 bases from J, with 21 bases between. CDR3 length: 15 residues. Germline V gene data show CDR1 as SGHRS and CDR2 as YFSETQ. The CDR3 spells CASSPPLIGQGGYTF. For the CDR3, the DNA is TGCGCCAGCAGTCCCCCGCTAATAGGGCAGGGTGGCTACACCTTC.

This clonotype has ten or more counts. J is TRBJ2-7 and V is TRBV5-1; D possibly corresponds to TRBD1 (6 bases). Per the germline V gene, CDR1 is SGHRS and CDR2 is YFSETQ. CDR3 length: 15 residues. Trimming removed 0 bases from V and 0 bases from J, with 10 bases in between. CDR3 sequence: CASSLARGNSYEQYF. CDR3 in DNA: TGCGCCAGCAGCTTGGCCAGGGGAAACTCCTACGAGCAGTACTTC.

The chain employs TRBV20-1 and TRBJ2-7, with 11 bases identical to TRBD1. This CDR3 region has 16 residues. Per germline, CDR1 DFQATT and CDR2 SNEGSKA (reference sequence). J lost 6 bases, V lost 6 bases, and 16 bases had no gene match. The CDR3 DNA sequence: TGCAGTGCCAGGGACAGGGGGTTAACCTCAAGAGCCGAGCAGTACTTC. Amino acids: CSARDRGLTSRAEQYF.

This clonotype was recorded at least ten times. The chain links TRBV10-3 to TRBJ2-5; no firm D call. CDR3 length: 12 amino acids. Germline lookup yields CDR1 ENHRY and CDR2 SYGVKD. V gave up 4 bases and J gave up 0 bases, with 3 bases separating them. Written as DNA, the CDR3 is TGTGCCATCAGTGGTGACCAAGAGACCCAGTACTTC. It codes for CAISGDQETQYF.

This clonotype was counted many times. This chain links TRBV11-2 with TRBJ2-3, with 9 bases lining up with TRBD2. Trimming cost V 3 bases and J 5 bases; bases outside gene matches: 3. CDR1 SGHAT and CDR2 FQNNGV come from the germline V gene. CDR3 length: 14 amino acids. The CDR3 bases are TGTGCCAGCAGCTTGGCGGGGGGGCAAGATACGCAGTATTTT. It is translated as CASSLAGGQDTQYF.

The chain uses TRBV10-3 and TRBJ2-1, with 8 bases identical to TRBD1. CDR3 length: 16 amino acids. Unmatched junction bases numbered 6, after V lost 5 bases and J lost 0 bases. CDR1 and CDR2 (germline): ENHRY, SYGVKD. CDR3 protein: CAISQETGVSYNEQFF. Written as DNA, the CDR3 is TGTGCCATCAGTCAAGAGACAGGGGTCTCCTACAATGAGCAGTTCTTC.